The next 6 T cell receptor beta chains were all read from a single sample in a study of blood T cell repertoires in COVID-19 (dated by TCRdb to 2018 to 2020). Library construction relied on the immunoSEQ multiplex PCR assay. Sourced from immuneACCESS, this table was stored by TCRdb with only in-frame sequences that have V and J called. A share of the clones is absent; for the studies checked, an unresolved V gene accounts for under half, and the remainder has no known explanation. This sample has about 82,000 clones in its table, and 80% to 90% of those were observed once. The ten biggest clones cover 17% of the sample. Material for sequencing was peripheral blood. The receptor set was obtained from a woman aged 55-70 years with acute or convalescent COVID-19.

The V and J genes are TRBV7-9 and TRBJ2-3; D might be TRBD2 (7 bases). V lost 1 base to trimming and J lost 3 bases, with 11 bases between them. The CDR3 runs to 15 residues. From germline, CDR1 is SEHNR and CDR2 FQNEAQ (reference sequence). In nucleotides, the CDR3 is TGTGCCAGCAGCTTAGGGGGAGGGGGGACAGATACGCAGTATTTT. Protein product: CASSLGGGGTDTQYF.

DNA of the CDR3: TGTGCCAGCAGCCTAGGACTACCAGATACGCAGTATTTT. This encodes CASSLGLPDTQYF. This sequence joins TRBV7-2 and TRBJ2-3; D is perhaps TRBD2 (6 bases). This CDR3 has 13 residues. CDR1 is SGHTA, CDR2 FQGNSA, per germline. The V gene lost 5 bases and the J gene lost 4 bases, with 10 bases spanning the gap.

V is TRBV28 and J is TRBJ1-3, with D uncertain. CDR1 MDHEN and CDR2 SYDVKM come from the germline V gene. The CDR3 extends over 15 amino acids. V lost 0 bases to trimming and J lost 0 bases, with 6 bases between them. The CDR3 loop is CASSLWGSSGNTIYF. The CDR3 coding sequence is TGTGCCAGCAGTTTATGGGGGAGCTCTGGAAACACCATATATTTT.

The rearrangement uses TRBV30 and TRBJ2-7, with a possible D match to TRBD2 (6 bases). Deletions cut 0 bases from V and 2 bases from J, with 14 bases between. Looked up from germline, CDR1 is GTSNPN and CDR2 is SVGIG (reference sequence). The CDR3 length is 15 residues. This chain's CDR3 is CAWSVPPEGTYEQYF. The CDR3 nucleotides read TGTGCCTGGAGTGTACCCCCGGAGGGAACCTACGAGCAGTACTTC.

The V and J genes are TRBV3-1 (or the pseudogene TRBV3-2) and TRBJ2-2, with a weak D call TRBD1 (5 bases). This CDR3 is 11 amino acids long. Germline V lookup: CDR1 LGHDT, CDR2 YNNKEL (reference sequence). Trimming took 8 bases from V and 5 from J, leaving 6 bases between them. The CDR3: CASQGTGELFF. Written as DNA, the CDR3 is TGTGCCAGCCAGGGAACCGGGGAGCTGTTTTTT.

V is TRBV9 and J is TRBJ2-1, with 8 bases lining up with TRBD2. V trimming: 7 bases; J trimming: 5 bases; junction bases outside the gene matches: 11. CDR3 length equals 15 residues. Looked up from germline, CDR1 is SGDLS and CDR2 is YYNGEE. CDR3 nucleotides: TGTGCCAGCGCCCTGGTACGTAGCGGGAACAATGAGCAGTTCTTC. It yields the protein CASALVRSGNNEQFF.